This TCR beta chain was recorded in a study of post-analysis software for immune sequencing data. Background on the study: Some patients lacked subtype; others had relapsing-remitting, secondary progressive or progressive-relapsing disease.

Unique molecular identifiers had been added to the TCR beta cDNA libraries. From the PCR reads, TCRdb called clonotypes with MiXCR, one entry per CDR3 protein. Found here are around 500,000 distinct CDR3 sequences, around a third of them singletons; the top ten hold less than 6%. Remarks on this clonotype: Antigen specificity is unknown.

Study observations and caveats: Among multiple sclerosis patients, normalized Chao1 diversity was significantly below that of controls.

The sample was blood. The sequence derives from a girl between 2 and 17 years old with multiple sclerosis.

This chain's CDR3 is CASRAGTSLDEQYF. As DNA, the CDR3 is TGCGCCAGCAGGGCGGGGACATCCTTAGACGAGCAGTACTTC. The chain carries TRBV10-2 and TRBJ2-7, with D perhaps being TRBD1 or TRBD2 (6 bases each). CDR1 and CDR2 (germline): WSHSY, SAAADI. Trimming stripped 6 bases from V and 5 bases from J, with 17 bases between. The CDR3 spans 14 residues.